This TCR beta chain was sequenced in a study of T cell responses to AZD1222 COVID-19 vaccine (dated by TCRdb to the early 2020s). The study in broad terms: Because spike-specific TCR depth and breadth did not differ between the two schedules, AZD1222 recipients who got a second dose at roughly 4 weeks were pooled with those who got a second dose at roughly 12 weeks. A total of 233 trial participants underwent TCR sequencing, of whom 207 received two doses of AZD1222 and some 26 received two doses of the MenACWY control vaccine. Trial participants were enrolled by age into subgroups of 18-55, 56-69 and 70-plus years, and around 150, 29 and 61 TCR-sequenced participants, respectively, were included in these subgroups. What the research found in general, with its limitations: Epitopes outside the regions mutated in the B.1.351 and B.1.1.7 variants were reportedly recognized by nearly half of the unique spike-specific TCRs. CD4 TCRs associated with the vaccine covered the entire spike protein, and the dominant responses were in regions 160-218 and 743-854. Participants were mostly white British, with more females than males. The authors suggested clonal diversity may have been underestimated. Spike-specific TCR breadth and depth rose significantly after two AZD1222 doses compared with day 0 and with MenACWY recipients. The 56-69-year group was small, and its depth increase did not reach significance, likely because of low power. No day 14 peak-response samples were available, so repertoires were characterized only after the peak T cell response. Conclusions about previously exposed vaccinees are limited because only six or seven AZD1222 recipients were SARS-CoV-2 seropositive at baseline.

V loses 6 bases, J loses 3 bases, and the germline ends lie 11 bases apart. The CDR3, cysteine through phenylalanine, is 13 amino acids long. Only the CDR3 portion is preserved as DNA: 39 bases, with reading frame beginning at the first base. CDR1 and CDR2, per the germline V gene, are MDHEN and SYDVKM. The meaning of the sample's time point label: baseline before first vaccination. Vaccinee samples came from UK trials COV001 and COV002, including a single-blind randomized controlled phase 2/3 trial of AZD1222 (ChAdOx1 nCoV-19) in healthy adults. For TCRbeta chain sequencing, PBMC samples were collected from trial participants at day 0 and at day 28 after the second dose. The CDR3 regions of human TCRbeta chains were analyzed by immunosequencing. In the paper's pipeline: TCRs in the repertoires were compared against a reference library of SARS-CoV-2-specific TCRs that had been generated with the MIRA antigen-specificity platform. Breadth was defined as the fraction of unique TCRs that were SARS-CoV-2-associated, and depth was defined as the fraction of total T cells that were SARS-CoV-2-associated. Each spike-specific TCR was assigned to its reactive spike region and to a CD4 or CD8 class using the MIRA data. Log10-transformed breadth and depth values were compared by one-way ANOVA with Sidak's multiple comparisons tests. Sourced from immuneACCESS, this table was stored by TCRdb with only in-frame sequences that have V and J called. A share of the clones is absent; for the studies checked, an unresolved V gene accounts for under half, and the remainder has no known explanation. For V, J and clone size, that table is used; D and trimming come from the DNA. Present in this sample are 150,000 to 200,000 clones, roughly 92% of which were seen just once. Jointly, the top ten make up roughly a tenth of the sample.

A remark on this clone: What antigen it recognizes has not been identified. No quality values exist for individual bases; no much larger clone is one base distant.

The rearrangement joined TRBV28 to TRBJ1-2; perhaps TRBD1 is the D gene, with 6 bases matching. This receptor was identified in an adult in good health. Here the sequenced sample was peripheral blood, taken on day 0 of AZD1222 vaccination. The DNA sequence follows: TGTGCCAGCAGACCAGGACAGTACTATGGCTACACCTTC. It encodes CASRPGQYYGYTF.